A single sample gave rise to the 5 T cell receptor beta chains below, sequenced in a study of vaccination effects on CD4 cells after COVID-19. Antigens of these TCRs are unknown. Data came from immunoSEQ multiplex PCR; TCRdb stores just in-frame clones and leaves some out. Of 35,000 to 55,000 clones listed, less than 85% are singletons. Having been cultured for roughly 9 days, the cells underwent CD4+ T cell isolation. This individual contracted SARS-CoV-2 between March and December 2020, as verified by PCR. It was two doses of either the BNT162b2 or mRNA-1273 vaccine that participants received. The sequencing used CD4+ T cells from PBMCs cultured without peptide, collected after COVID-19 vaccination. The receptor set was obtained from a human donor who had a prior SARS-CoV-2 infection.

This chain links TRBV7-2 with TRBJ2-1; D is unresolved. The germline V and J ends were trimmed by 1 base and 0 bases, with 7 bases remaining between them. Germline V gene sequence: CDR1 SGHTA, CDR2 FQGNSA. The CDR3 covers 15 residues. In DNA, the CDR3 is TGTGCCAGCAGCTTAGGGGCAGGCTCCTACAATGAGCAGTTCTTC. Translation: CASSLGAGSYNEQFF.

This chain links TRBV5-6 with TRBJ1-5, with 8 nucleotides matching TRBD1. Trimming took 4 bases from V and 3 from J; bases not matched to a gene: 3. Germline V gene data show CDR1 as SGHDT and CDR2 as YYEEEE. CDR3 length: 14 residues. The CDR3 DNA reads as TGTGCCAGCAGCAACAGGGGGTACAATCAGCCCCAGCATTTT. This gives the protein CASSNRGYNQPQHF.

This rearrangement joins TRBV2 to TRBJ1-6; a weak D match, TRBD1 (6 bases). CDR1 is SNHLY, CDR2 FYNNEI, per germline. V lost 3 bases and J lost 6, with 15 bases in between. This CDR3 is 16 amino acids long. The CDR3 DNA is TGTGCCAGCAGTGAGCCCGGCGGGGGGCTTAATTCACCCCTCCACTTT. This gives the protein CASSEPGGGLNSPLHF.

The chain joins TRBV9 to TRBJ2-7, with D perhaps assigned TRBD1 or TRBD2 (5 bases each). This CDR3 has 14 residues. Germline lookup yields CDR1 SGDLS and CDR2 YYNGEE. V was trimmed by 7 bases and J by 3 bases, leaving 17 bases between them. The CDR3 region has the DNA TGTGCCAGCCTTGAGGTGAGGGGAAACTACGAGCAGTACTTC. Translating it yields CASLEVRGNYEQYF.

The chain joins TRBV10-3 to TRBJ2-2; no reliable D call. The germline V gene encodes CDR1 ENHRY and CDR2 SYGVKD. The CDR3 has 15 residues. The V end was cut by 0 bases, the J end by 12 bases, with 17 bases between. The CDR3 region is CAISESAAVWGQLFF. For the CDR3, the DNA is TGTGCCATCAGTGAGTCAGCCGCCGTATGGGGTCAGCTGTTTTTT.